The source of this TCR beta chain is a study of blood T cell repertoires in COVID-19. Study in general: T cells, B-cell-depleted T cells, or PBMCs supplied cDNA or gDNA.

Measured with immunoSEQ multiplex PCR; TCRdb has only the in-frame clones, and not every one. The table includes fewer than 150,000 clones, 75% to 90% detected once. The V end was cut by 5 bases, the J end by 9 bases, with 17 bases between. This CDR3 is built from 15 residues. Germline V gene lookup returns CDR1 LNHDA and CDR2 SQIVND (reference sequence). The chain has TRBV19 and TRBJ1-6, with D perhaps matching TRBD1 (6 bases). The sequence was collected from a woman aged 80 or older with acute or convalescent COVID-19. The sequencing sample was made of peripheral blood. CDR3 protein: CASSLGAVVASPLHF. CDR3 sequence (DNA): TGTGCCAGTAGTTTGGGGGCAGTAGTGGCTTCACCCCTCCACTTT.